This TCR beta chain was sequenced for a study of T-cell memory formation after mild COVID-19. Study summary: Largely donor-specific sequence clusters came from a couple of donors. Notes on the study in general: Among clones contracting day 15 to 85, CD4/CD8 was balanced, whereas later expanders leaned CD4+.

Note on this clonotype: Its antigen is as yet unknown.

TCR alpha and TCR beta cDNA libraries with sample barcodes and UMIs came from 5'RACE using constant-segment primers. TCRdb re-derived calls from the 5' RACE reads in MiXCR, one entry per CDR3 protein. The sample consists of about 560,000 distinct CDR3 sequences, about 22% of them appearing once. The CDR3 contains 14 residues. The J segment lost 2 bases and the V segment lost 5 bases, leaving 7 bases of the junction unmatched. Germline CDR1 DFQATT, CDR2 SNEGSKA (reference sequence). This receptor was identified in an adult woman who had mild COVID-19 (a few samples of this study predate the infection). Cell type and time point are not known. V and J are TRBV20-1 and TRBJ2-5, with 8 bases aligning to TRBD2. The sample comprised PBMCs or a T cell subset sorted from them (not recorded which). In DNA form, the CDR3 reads TGCAGTGCTCCGGGACTAGGGTTACAAGAGACCCAGTACTTC. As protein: CSAPGLGLQETQYF.